This TCR beta chain was obtained from a study of vaccination effects on CD4 cells after COVID-19. For this clone: Its antigen is not known.

Sequencing used immunoSEQ multiplex PCR; TCRdb keeps in-frame clones, though not all of them. This sample has around 40,000 clones, with 55% to 85% found just once. Following culture for roughly 10 days, CD4+ T cells were isolated. Two-dose BNT162b2 or mRNA-1273 vaccination was given to participants. The sequence came from a human donor who received a COVID-19 vaccine. The sequences come from CD4+ T cells from PBMCs cultured without peptide, collected after COVID-19 vaccination.

As DNA, the CDR3 is TGCGCCAGCAGCCAGGGAAAGGACGGTGGCAATCAGCCCCAGCATTTT. Amino acid sequence: CASSQGKDGGNQPQHF. V and J are TRBV4-1 and TRBJ1-5; D not certain. This CDR3 has 16 amino acids. Looked up from germline, CDR1 is MGHRA and CDR2 is YSYEKL. Trimming shortened V by 3 bases and J by 2 bases, and 14 bases separated the two germline ends.